Listed below are T cell receptor beta chains from one sample, sequenced in a study of human T cells and chemical hapten exposure. TCRdb independently ran MiXCR on the RACE reads; one entry per CDR3 protein. Among 150,000 to 200,000 distinct CDR3 sequences, more than 20% were seen once, and the ten largest hold about 7%. The source was whole blood, collected in connection with sensitization to the hapten diphenylcyclopropenone (DPC). Receptor source: a woman aged 45-60 years with alopecia areata. Some clones in this sample may be carry-over from other donors' samples. Each CDR3 is given with its conserved first and last residue. Each record gives: CDR3 length, V gene, J gene, CDR3 protein.

15,TRBV12-3/TRBV12-4,TRBJ1-4,CASSPQGSALEKLFF
14,TRBV25-1,TRBJ2-2,CATLGALNTGELFF
16,TRBV19,TRBJ2-7,CASSLLLAGVPYEQYF
17,TRBV5-5,TRBJ1-2,CASSFYPPGTVNYGYTF
13,TRBV20-1,TRBJ1-2,CSARSGGKKGYTF
15,TRBV5-6,TRBJ1-1,CASSLVGASRSEAFF
14,TRBV12-3/TRBV12-4,TRBJ2-7,CASRKLDGSYEQYF
15,TRBV20-1,TRBJ2-6,CSASAPRTGANVLTF
18,TRBV3-1,TRBJ1-4,CASSQGGGRIQNNEKLFF
15,TRBV29-1,TRBJ2-3,CSVEDVAVPSDTQYF
15,TRBV5-1,TRBJ2-5,CASSLAGRAQETQYF
12,TRBV20-1,TRBJ2-7,CSLRTGGTEQYF
16,TRBV20-1,TRBJ2-1,CSARDSWGRERNEQFF
12,TRBV29-1,TRBJ2-2,CSVLGQTGELFF